Following are 6 T cell receptor beta chains from one sample sequenced in a study of T cell repertoires in cytomegalovirus infection. TCRdb reanalysed the reads using MiXCR and keeps one entry per CDR3 protein. The repertoire holds around 47,000 distinct CDR3 sequences, roughly a fifth seen once, with around three quarters in the top ten. The antigens for these receptors are not known. The source material was CD8+ T cells from cultured PBMCs, sampled from culture after CMV antigen stimulation. These TCRs come from a human donor in good health (CMV status not recorded). Some clones in this sample may be carry-over from other donors' samples.

The chain couples TRBV6-2 or TRBV6-3 to TRBJ2-2; unclear D gene. The CDR3 runs to 16 residues. Trimming took 5 bases from V and 0 from J, leaving 13 bases between them. Germline V gene sequence: CDR1 MNHEY, CDR2 SVGEGT. The CDR3 bases are TGTGCCAGCAGTGCTTTCTTGGGAACGAACACCGGGGAGCTGTTTTTT. It encodes CASSAFLGTNTGELFF.

This clonotype turned up a few times. The rearrangement uses TRBV7-6 and TRBJ2-7; 11 positions agree with TRBD2. V shed 0 bases and J 0 bases; nucleotides not matched to a gene: 1. Germline V gene sequence: CDR1 SGHVS, CDR2 FNYEAQ. The length of the CDR3 is 16 residues. The CDR3 is CASSLATSGDSYEQYF. CDR3 bases: TGTGCCAGCAGCTTAGCGACTAGCGGGGACTCCTACGAGCAGTACTTC. Full variable domain (missing parts from reference TRBV7-6 and TRBJ2-7): GAGVSQSPRYKVTKRGQDVALRCDPISGHVSLYWYRQALGQGPEFLTYFNYEAQQDKSGLPNDRFSAERPEGSISTLTIQRTEQRDSAMYRCASSLATSGDSYEQYFGPGTRLTVT.

This clonotype was found a few times. This chain joins TRBV7-8 and TRBJ1-1, with 7 positions matching TRBD1. CDR1 is SGHVS, CDR2 FQNEAQ, per germline. The CDR3 loop spans 15 amino acids. After removal of 6 bases from V and 3 bases from J, the junction contained 10 bases not matched to a gene. The CDR3 sequence: CASRHYRGWDTEAFF. The DNA for the CDR3 is TGTGCCAGCAGACACTACAGGGGTTGGGACACTGAAGCTTTCTTT.

This chain links TRBV6-6 with TRBJ2-5; TRBD2 is a possible D gene (6 bases). Germline V gene data show CDR1 as MNHNY and CDR2 as SVGAGI (reference sequence). This CDR3 spans 14 amino acids. V lost 2 bases, J lost 2 bases, and 9 bases lay in between. CDR3 in amino acids: CASSYAGRQETQYF. The CDR3 coding sequence is TGTGCCAGCAGTTACGCGGGACGGCAAGAGACCCAGTACTTC.

The genes are TRBV6-2 or TRBV6-3 and TRBJ1-2, with a possible D match to TRBD1 (6 bases). This CDR3 contains 16 residues. Germline CDR1 MNHEY, CDR2 SVGEGT. V was clipped by 2 bases and J by 0 bases, with 13 bases between them. Here the CDR3 DNA reads TGTGCCAGCAGTTACCGTGGACGGACAGCTAACTATGGCTACACCTTC. It translates to CASSYRGRTANYGYTF.

V gene TRBV7-8 combines with J gene TRBJ2-3; 12 bases fit TRBD2. V was clipped by 5 bases and J by 6 bases; unmatched bases: 21. From germline, CDR1 is SGHVS and CDR2 FQNEAQ. The CDR3 contains 20 residues. The CDR3 sequence is CASSVTTSGGPSFMADTQYF. CDR3 coding DNA: TGTGCCAGCAGCGTAACGACTAGCGGGGGCCCAAGCTTTATGGCGGATACGCAGTATTTT.